This entry lists 32 T cell receptor beta chains sequenced from one sample in a study of T cells in Graves' hyperthyroidism and ophthalmopathy. Amplified TCR beta CDR3 regions came from RNA transcripts. When the TCR CDR3 underwent first-round RT-PCR, the HTBI primer set was used. TCRdb processed the multiplex PCR reads anew with MiXCR; each CDR3 protein has one entry. The sample lists approximately 370,000 distinct CDR3 sequences; more than 13% were seen once. Source material: blood. These receptors were collected from a woman under 40 with Graves' hyperthyroidism.

This clonotype was seen at least ten times. This chain joins TRBV18 and TRBJ2-3; the match to TRBD2 covers 12 bases. The CDR3 runs to 18 residues. Germline CDR1 KGHSH, CDR2 LQKENI. V shed 2 bases and J 6 bases; nucleotides not matched to a gene: 12. DNA for the CDR3: TGTGCCAGCTCACCAGGGCTAGCGGGAGGGCCATCGGGTGATACGCAGTATTTT. It codes for CASSPGLAGGPSGDTQYF.

This clonotype was observed many times. The V gene is TRBV3-1, the J gene TRBJ2-6, with a weak D call TRBD1 (6 bases). V was trimmed by 3 bases and J by 5 bases, leaving 20 bases between them. The CDR3 has 18 residues. Germline lookup yields CDR1 LGHDT and CDR2 YNNKEL (reference sequence). This chain's CDR3 is CASSQRAGAALRANVLTF. Written as DNA, the CDR3 is TGTGCCAGCAGCCAGAGGGCAGGGGCCGCACTCCGGGCCAACGTCCTGACTTTC.

V and J are TRBV19 and TRBJ1-1; 11 bases fit TRBD1. V dropped 7 bases and J dropped 2; count of bases not matched to a gene: 6. The CDR3 totals 15 residues. The germline gives CDR1 LNHDA, CDR2 SQIVND (reference sequence). This CDR3 is CASTGQGAFNTEAFF. CDR3 DNA sequence: TGTGCCAGTACCGGACAGGGGGCGTTCAACACTGAAGCTTTCTTT. The complete variable domain, with remaining parts taken from reference TRBV19 and TRBJ1-1, reads DGGITQSPKYLFRKEGQNVTLSCEQNLNHDAMYWYRQDPGQGLRLIYYSQIVNDFQKGDIAEGYSVSREKKESFPLTVTSAQKNPTAFYLCASTGQGAFNTEAFFGQGTRLTVV.

This clonotype showed up just a few times. The chain combines TRBV15 with TRBJ2-3, with TRBD2 matching over 13 bases. The V and J ends lost 2 bases and 6 bases, in that order; junction bases with no gene match: 8. The CDR3 totals 17 residues. Germline V CDR1 and CDR2: LNHNV, YYDKDF (reference sequence). CDR3 sequence: CATSRSRLAGGNDTQYF. For the CDR3, the DNA is TGTGCCACCAGCAGATCGAGACTAGCGGGAGGAAACGATACGCAGTATTTT.

In this sample, this clonotype turned up many times. The chain's CDR3 is CASSVATGGTEAFF. The CDR3 region has the DNA TGCGCCAGCAGCGTTGCCACAGGGGGCACTGAAGCTTTCTTT. The chain couples TRBV5-1 to TRBJ1-1; 8 bases line up with TRBD1. This CDR3 is built from 14 residues. Germline V gives CDR1 SGHRS, CDR2 YFSETQ. V was pared by 4 bases and J by 4 bases, with 6 bases of the junction left unmatched.

The rearrangement uses TRBV3-1 and TRBJ1-5; D perhaps matches TRBD1 (6 bases). Between the trimmed V and J ends, which lost 5 bases and 6 bases, there was a span of 11 bases. This CDR3 has 13 residues. The germline gives CDR1 LGHDT, CDR2 YNNKEL (reference sequence). The CDR3 DNA sequence: TGTGCCAGCAGCGAGGGGGGTCGTCAGCCCCAGCATTTT. Amino acids: CASSEGGRQPQHF.

Only a few counts were recorded for this clonotype. J is TRBJ2-1 and V is TRBV19; 13 bases match TRBD2. CDR3 size: 15 residues. Per the germline V gene, CDR1 is LNHDA and CDR2 is SQIVND (reference sequence). V lost 7 bases to trimming and J lost 10 bases; unmatched junction nucleotides: 10. Written as DNA, the CDR3 is TGTGCCAGTACCCTTGGAGGACTAGCGGGAGACGAGCAGTTCTTC. This gives the protein CASTLGGLAGDEQFF.

This clonotype was counted many times. This chain connects TRBV11-2 to TRBJ2-7, with 9 bases aligning to TRBD1. Germline values: CDR1 SGHAT, CDR2 FQNNGV. V dropped 5 bases and J dropped 6; count of bases not matched to a gene: 11. This CDR3 contains 15 residues. The CDR3 coding sequence is TGTGCCAGCAGCCCAACCGGGACAGGGAGTTCCGAGCAGTACTTC. This translates into CASSPTGTGSSEQYF.

This clonotype has ten or more counts. This chain connects TRBV14 to TRBJ2-7; 11 bases agree with TRBD2. This CDR3 spans 15 amino acids. J lost 2 bases, V lost 1 base, and 1 base had no gene match. CDR1 SGHDN and CDR2 FVKESK come from the germline V gene. As DNA, the CDR3 is TGTGCCAGCAGCCAAGGACTAGCGGGACCCTACGAGCAGTACTTC. It translates to CASSQGLAGPYEQYF.

This clonotype was counted between two and nine times. A much larger clone differs from this one at a single base, so this may be a read error. The rearrangement joins TRBV12-3 or TRBV12-4 to TRBJ2-7; 9 bases line up with TRBD2. The CDR3 spans 16 residues. The V gene end was trimmed by 6 bases and the J gene end by 5 bases; junction bases not matched to a gene: 14. The CDR3 region has the DNA TGTGCCAGCAGGTTGGGGACTAGCCGATCCGGGCACGAGCAGTACTTC. Translated, it gives CASRLGTSRSGHEQYF.

Many counts were recorded for this clonotype. The rearrangement joins TRBV19 to TRBJ1-5; D remains unclear. Germline CDR1 and CDR2: LNHDA and SQIVND (reference sequence). V lost 3 bases and J 0 bases, leaving 15 bases between the germline ends. The CDR3 has 17 amino acids. The CDR3 coding sequence is TGTGCCAGTAGTATGGCCAGAAAAACTTATAGCAATCAGCCCCAGCATTTT. Its translation is CASSMARKTYSNQPQHF.

This clonotype was recorded many times. The V gene is TRBV30, the J gene TRBJ1-1; D is undetermined. Germline lookup yields CDR1 GTSNPN and CDR2 SVGIG (reference sequence). This CDR3 has 13 residues. Trimming left V 1 base short and J 7 bases short, with 13 bases between. The CDR3 DNA is TGTGCCTGGAGTGCCCTTCGACTGAATGAAGCTTTCTTT. It yields the protein CAWSALRLNEAFF.

This clonotype was seen just once. Since a much larger clone is just one base distant, this may be a read error. The chain combines TRBV28 with TRBJ1-1; 9 bases line up with TRBD1. V was pared by 11 bases and J by 1 base, with 8 bases of the junction left unmatched. The CDR3 has 14 residues. Germline CDR1 and CDR2: MDHEN and SYDVKM. The CDR3: CAGCLTGGNTEAFF. The CDR3 DNA is TGTGCCGGCTGCCTGACAGGGGGGAACACTGAAGCTTTCTTT.

This clonotype was seen only a few times. V is TRBV25-1 and J is TRBJ2-1, with unresolved D. The germline V gene has CDR1 MGHDK and CDR2 SYGVNS. This CDR3 is 12 amino acids long. V was pared by 3 bases and J by 9 bases, with 9 bases between. DNA of the CDR3: TGTGCCAGCAGTGACCGCCGAGCTGAGCAGTTCTTC. Protein: CASSDRRAEQFF.

The chain has TRBV3-1 and TRBJ1-4; 7 bases align to TRBD1. Trimming cost V 5 bases and J 5 bases; bases outside gene matches: 2. Germline V CDR1 and CDR2: LGHDT, YNNKEL (reference sequence). This CDR3 has 13 amino acids. The CDR3 DNA is TGTGCCAGCAGCTGGGACAGCAATGAAAAACTGTTTTTT. It codes for CASSWDSNEKLFF.

Note on this clonotype: A much more abundant neighbour one base away suggests this may be a read error. The chain joins TRBV30 to TRBJ2-1; D is perhaps TRBD2 (6 bases). Germline-derived CDR1 and CDR2 are GTSNPN and SVGIG (reference sequence). This CDR3 spans 14 amino acids. The CDR3 here is CAWNPGASYNERFF. CDR3 DNA: TGTGCCTGGAATCCGGGAGCCTCCTACAATGAGCGGTTCTTC.

This clonotype was picked up many times. The rearrangement uses TRBV2 and TRBJ2-1; D perhaps matches TRBD2 (6 bases). This CDR3 is 16 amino acids long. The V end lost 4 bases, the J end lost 0 bases, and 13 bases lay between the germline ends. Germline loops: CDR1 SNHLY, CDR2 FYNNEI. The CDR3 DNA sequence: TGTGCCAGCAGTGGAATACGGGGGAGCTCCTACAATGAGCAGTTCTTC. Encoded protein: CASSGIRGSSYNEQFF.

This clonotype was seen a handful of times. The CDR3 DNA is TGCAGTGCCCCCCGGGGGGTCGATTCACCCCTCCACTTT. Protein: CSAPRGVDSPLHF. The chain employs TRBV20-1 and TRBJ1-6, with TRBD1 as a possible D gene (5 bases). The CDR3 extends over 13 amino acids. CDR1 is DFQATT, CDR2 SNEGSKA, per germline (reference sequence). V lost 6 bases and J lost 8, with 14 bases in between.

This clonotype was recorded at least ten times. The rearrangement links TRBV5-1 to TRBJ2-3; 10 bases match TRBD2. Per germline, CDR1 SGHRS and CDR2 YFSETQ. V lost 4 bases to trimming and J lost 1 base; unmatched junction nucleotides: 6. This CDR3 has 16 amino acids. The CDR3 reads CASSPSGTSGTDTQYF. The CDR3 DNA reads as TGCGCCAGCAGCCCCTCCGGGACTAGCGGCACAGATACGCAGTATTTT.

Only one count was recorded for this clonotype. Since a much larger clone is just one base distant, this may be a read error. The V call is TRBV11-2, the J call TRBJ2-2, with D tentatively TRBD1 (6 bases). This CDR3 region has 15 residues. V lost 5 bases, J lost 4 bases, and 14 bases lay in between. The germline V gene encodes CDR1 SGHAT and CDR2 FQNNGV. The chain's CDR3 is CASSVGAGSTGELFF. As DNA, the CDR3 is TGTGCCAGCAGCGTGGGGGCAGGGAGCACCGGGGAGCTGTTTTTT. The whole variable domain, filled in from reference TRBV11-2 and TRBJ2-2, reads EAGVAQSPRYKIIEKRQSVAFWCNPISGHATLYWYQQILGQGPKLLIQFQNNGVVDDSQLPKDRFSAERLKGVDSTLKIQPAKLEDSAVYLCASSVGAGSTGELFFGEGSRLTVL.

The chain has TRBV7-6 and TRBJ2-5, with D perhaps given as TRBD1 or TRBD2 (6 bases each). V lost 2 bases to trimming and J lost 5 bases, with 12 bases between them. This CDR3 is 14 amino acids long. The germline CDR1 and CDR2 sequences are SGHVS and FNYEAQ. The chain's CDR3 is CASSLKGGMETQYF. CDR3 in DNA: TGTGCCAGCAGCTTAAAGGGGGGCATGGAGACCCAGTACTTC.

This clonotype was counted between two and nine times. The gene calls are TRBV10-3 and TRBJ2-1; 7 bases are a match to TRBD2. The CDR3 has 14 amino acids. Germline trimming cut 6 bases from V and 0 bases from J; bases unmatched to any gene: 2. Germline assignment: CDR1 ENHRY and CDR2 SYGVKD. The CDR3: CAISGGSSYNEQFF. The CDR3 nucleotides are TGTGCCATCAGCGGCGGGAGCTCCTACAATGAGCAGTTCTTC.

The V call is TRBV4-1, the J call TRBJ2-5; possible D gene TRBD1, 5 bases. The CDR3 extends over 15 amino acids. Germline CDR1 and CDR2: MGHRA and YSYEKL. Trimming took 1 base from V and 4 from J, leaving 13 bases between them. The CDR3, as DNA: TGCGCCAGCAGCCAAGGAGGCGACAGACTAGAGACCCAGTACTTC. This codes for CASSQGGDRLETQYF.

At least ten counts were recorded for this clonotype. The chain joins TRBV28 to TRBJ2-1; 9 nucleotides line up with TRBD2. CDR1 MDHEN and CDR2 SYDVKM come from the germline V gene. The ends lost 5 bases at V and 3 bases at J; junction bases unmatched: 8. The CDR3 has 16 amino acids. CDR3 loop: CASSPRSSGVYNEQFF. The CDR3 nucleotides read TGTGCCAGCAGTCCACGGTCTAGCGGGGTCTACAATGAGCAGTTCTTC.

The table lists this clonotype with many counts. The gene calls are TRBV20-1 and TRBJ2-5; 8 bases fit TRBD2. Per germline, CDR1 DFQATT and CDR2 SNEGSKA (reference sequence). CDR3 length: 14 amino acids. The ends lost 0 bases at V and 5 bases at J; junction bases unmatched: 5. CDR3 sequence: CSAREGLVMETQYF. The CDR3 DNA follows: TGCAGTGCTAGAGAGGGACTAGTTATGGAGACCCAGTACTTC.

J is TRBJ1-1 and V is TRBV5-1; D is unclear. CDR1 is SGHRS, CDR2 YFSETQ, per germline. This CDR3 spans 12 amino acids. Between the trimmed V and J ends, which lost 3 bases and 7 bases, there was a span of 10 bases. The CDR3 DNA reads TGCGCCAGCAGCTATGATGGATTTGAAGCTTTCTTT. The encoded protein is CASSYDGFEAFF.

This clonotype was seen more than once but under ten times. V usage is TRBV5-6 and J usage is TRBJ1-2; tentatively, D is TRBD1 (6 bases). V was trimmed by 0 bases and J by 0 bases, leaving 12 bases between them. Germline lookup yields CDR1 SGHDT and CDR2 YYEEEE. This CDR3 has 16 amino acids. CDR3 nucleotides: TGTGCCAGCAGCTTGGAGGGGGACCGATCTAACTATGGCTACACCTTC. Its translation is CASSLEGDRSNYGYTF.

This clonotype was observed many times. The DNA for the CDR3 is TGTGCCAGCAGTGATTACAGGGAAAGCAATCAGCCCCAGCATTTT. The encoded protein is CASSDYRESNQPQHF. The chain employs TRBV2 and TRBJ1-5, with a weak D call TRBD1 (6 bases). Germline V gene lookup returns CDR1 SNHLY and CDR2 FYNNEI. V was clipped by 3 bases and J by 1 base, with 10 bases between them. The length of the CDR3 is 15 residues.

In this sample, this clonotype turned up a few times. The genes are TRBV5-1 and TRBJ2-3, with D perhaps TRBD2 (6 bases). Looked up from germline, CDR1 is SGHRS and CDR2 is YFSETQ. Trimming took off 0 bases at V and 3 bases at J, with 11 bases between the two ends. The CDR3 extends over 15 amino acids. In DNA form, the CDR3 reads TGCGCCAGCAGCTTGGCCACCCGGGGGACAGATACGCAGTATTTT. Protein sequence: CASSLATRGTDTQYF.

This clonotype has just one count. This chain connects TRBV12-3 or TRBV12-4 to TRBJ2-1; 13 bases map to TRBD2. V shed 6 bases and J 8 bases; nucleotides not matched to a gene: 4. CDR3 size: 14 residues. The CDR3 loop is CASRGTSGTYEQFF. The CDR3 DNA reads as TGTGCCAGCAGGGGGACTAGCGGGACATATGAGCAGTTCTTC.

This clonotype was counted a few times. The chain combines TRBV20-1 with TRBJ2-5; TRBD2 is a possible D gene (5 bases). CDR1 DFQATT and CDR2 SNEGSKA come from the germline V gene (reference sequence). Between the trimmed V and J ends, which lost 4 bases and 5 bases, there was a span of 29 bases. CDR3 size: 18 residues. Here the CDR3 DNA reads TGCAGTGCTATAGCCCTCCGGGAACTAGGTGCATCGTGGGAGACCCAGTACTTC. This sequence encodes CSAIALRELGASWETQYF.

This clonotype was recorded many times. The chain joins TRBV7-8 to TRBJ1-1, with a weak D call TRBD1 (6 bases). CDR1 is SGHVS and CDR2 is FQNEAQ in the germline V gene. The V and J ends lost 6 bases and 2 bases respectively, with 10 bases between them. CDR3 length: 13 amino acids. CDR3 nucleotide sequence: TGTGCCAGCAGGACGACAGGAAACACTGAAGCTTTCTTT. It specifies CASRTTGNTEAFF. The full variable domain, completed using reference TRBV7-8 and TRBJ1-1, is GAGVSQSPRYKVAKRGQDVALRCDPISGHVSLFWYQQALGQGPEFLTYFQNEAQLDKSGLPSDRFFAERPEGSVSTLKIQRTQQEDSAVYLCASRTTGNTEAFFGQGTRLTVV.